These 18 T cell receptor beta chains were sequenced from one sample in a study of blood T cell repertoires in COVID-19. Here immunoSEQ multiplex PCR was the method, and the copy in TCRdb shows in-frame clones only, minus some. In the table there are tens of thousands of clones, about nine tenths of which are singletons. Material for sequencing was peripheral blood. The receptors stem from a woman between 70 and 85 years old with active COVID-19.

CDR3 nucleotides: TGCGCCAGCAGTGAGTCCCTAGGAACCCCAGGGGCCAACGTCCTGACTTTC. Amino acids: CASSESLGTPGANVLTF. The V gene is TRBV10-2, the J gene TRBJ2-6; no clear D. The CDR3 contains 17 residues. V lost 0 bases and J 4 bases, leaving 13 bases between the germline ends. From germline, CDR1 is WSHSY and CDR2 SAAADI.

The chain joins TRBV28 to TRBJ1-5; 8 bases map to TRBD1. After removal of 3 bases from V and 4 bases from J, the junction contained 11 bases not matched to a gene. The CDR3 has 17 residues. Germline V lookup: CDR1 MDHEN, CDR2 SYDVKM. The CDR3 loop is CASSFRPGQDLNQPQHF. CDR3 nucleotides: TGTGCCAGCAGTTTCAGACCGGGACAGGACTTAAATCAGCCCCAGCATTTT.

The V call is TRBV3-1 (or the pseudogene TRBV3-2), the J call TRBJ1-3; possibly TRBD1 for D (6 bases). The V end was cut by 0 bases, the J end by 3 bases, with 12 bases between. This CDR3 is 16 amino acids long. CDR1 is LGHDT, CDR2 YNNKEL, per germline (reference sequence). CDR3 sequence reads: CASSQDAAGVGNTIYF. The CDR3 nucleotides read TGTGCCAGCAGCCAAGATGCAGCAGGGGTTGGAAACACCATATATTTT.

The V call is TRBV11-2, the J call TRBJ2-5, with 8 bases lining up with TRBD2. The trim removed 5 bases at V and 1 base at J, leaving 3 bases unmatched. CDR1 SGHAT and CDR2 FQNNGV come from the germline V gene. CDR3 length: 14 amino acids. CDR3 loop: CASSSGLAQETQYF. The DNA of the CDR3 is TGTGCCAGCAGCAGTGGACTAGCCCAAGAGACCCAGTACTTC. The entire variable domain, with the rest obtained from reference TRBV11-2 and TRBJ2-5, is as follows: EAGVAQSPRYKIIEKRQSVAFWCNPISGHATLYWYQQILGQGPKLLIQFQNNGVVDDSQLPKDRFSAERLKGVDSTLKIQPAKLEDSAVYLCASSSGLAQETQYFGPGTRLLVL.

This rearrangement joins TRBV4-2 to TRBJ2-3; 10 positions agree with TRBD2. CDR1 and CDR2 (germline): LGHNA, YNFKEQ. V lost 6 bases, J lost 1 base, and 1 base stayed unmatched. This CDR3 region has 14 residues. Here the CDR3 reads CASRSGGGTDTQYF. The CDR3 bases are TGTGCCAGCAGAAGCGGGGGGGGCACAGATACGCAGTATTTT.

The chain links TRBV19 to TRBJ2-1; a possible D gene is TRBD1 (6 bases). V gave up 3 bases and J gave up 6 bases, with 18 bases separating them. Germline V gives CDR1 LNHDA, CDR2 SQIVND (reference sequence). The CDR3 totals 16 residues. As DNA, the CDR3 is TGTGCCAGTAGTATCCAAAGGGGGACCTTATCCAATGAGCAGTTCTTC. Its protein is CASSIQRGTLSNEQFF.

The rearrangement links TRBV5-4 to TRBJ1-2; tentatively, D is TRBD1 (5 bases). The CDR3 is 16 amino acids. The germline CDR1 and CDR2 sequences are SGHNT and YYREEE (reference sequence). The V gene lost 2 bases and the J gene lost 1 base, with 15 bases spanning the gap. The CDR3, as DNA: TGTGCCAGCAGCTTAGGAGGGGCCTTACTTAACTATGGCTACACCTTC. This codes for CASSLGGALLNYGYTF.

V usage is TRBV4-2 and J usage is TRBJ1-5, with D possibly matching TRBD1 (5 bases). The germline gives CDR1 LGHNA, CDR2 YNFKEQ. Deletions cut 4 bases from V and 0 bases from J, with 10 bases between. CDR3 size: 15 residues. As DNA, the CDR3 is TGTGCCAGCAGCCCCGGACAATCTAGCAATCAGCCCCAGCATTTT. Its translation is CASSPGQSSNQPQHF.

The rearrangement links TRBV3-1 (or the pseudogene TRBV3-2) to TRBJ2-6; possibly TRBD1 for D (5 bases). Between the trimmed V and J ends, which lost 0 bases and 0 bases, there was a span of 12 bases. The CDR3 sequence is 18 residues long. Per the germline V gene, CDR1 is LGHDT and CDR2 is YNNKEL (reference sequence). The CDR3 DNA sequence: TGTGCCAGCAGCCAAGATTTCGGCAGGGCCTCTGGGGCCAACGTCCTGACTTTC. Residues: CASSQDFGRASGANVLTF.

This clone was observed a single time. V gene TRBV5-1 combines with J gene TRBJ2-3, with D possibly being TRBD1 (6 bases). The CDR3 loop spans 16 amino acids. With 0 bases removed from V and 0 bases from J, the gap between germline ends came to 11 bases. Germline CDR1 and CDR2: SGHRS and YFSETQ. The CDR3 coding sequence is TGCGCCAGCAGCTTGGAAGGACAGCCTAGCACAGATACGCAGTATTTT. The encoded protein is CASSLEGQPSTDTQYF.

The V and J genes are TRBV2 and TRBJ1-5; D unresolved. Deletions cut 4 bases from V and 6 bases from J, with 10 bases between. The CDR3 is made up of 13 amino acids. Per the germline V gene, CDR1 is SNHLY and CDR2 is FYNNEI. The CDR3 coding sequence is TGTGCCAGCAGTGTATTCGGGGTTCAGCCCCAGCATTTT. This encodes CASSVFGVQPQHF.

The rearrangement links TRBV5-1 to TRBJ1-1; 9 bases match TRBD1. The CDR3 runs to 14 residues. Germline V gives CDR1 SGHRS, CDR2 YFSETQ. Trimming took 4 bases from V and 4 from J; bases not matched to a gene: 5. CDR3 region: CASSAGQGGTEAFF. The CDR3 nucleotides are TGCGCCAGCAGCGCGGGACAGGGTGGCACTGAAGCTTTCTTT.

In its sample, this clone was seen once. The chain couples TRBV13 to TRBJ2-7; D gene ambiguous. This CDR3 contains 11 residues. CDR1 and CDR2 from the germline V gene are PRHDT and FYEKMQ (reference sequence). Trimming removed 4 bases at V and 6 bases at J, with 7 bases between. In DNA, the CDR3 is TGTGCCAGCAGCTCCTCCCGCGAGCAGTACTTC. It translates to CASSSSREQYF.

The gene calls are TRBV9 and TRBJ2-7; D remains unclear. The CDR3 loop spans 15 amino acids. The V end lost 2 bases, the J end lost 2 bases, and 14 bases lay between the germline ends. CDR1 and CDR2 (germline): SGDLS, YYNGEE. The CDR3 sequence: CASSVHNVPTYEQYF. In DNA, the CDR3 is TGTGCCAGCAGCGTCCACAACGTCCCGACCTACGAGCAGTACTTC.

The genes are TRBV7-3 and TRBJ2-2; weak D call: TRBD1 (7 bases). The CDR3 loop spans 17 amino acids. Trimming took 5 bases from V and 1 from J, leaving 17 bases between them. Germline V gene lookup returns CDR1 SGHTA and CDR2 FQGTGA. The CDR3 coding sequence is TGTGCCAGCAGCCCCGCCGCAGGGGGGAGGAACACCGGGGAGCTGTTTTTT. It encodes CASSPAAGGRNTGELFF.

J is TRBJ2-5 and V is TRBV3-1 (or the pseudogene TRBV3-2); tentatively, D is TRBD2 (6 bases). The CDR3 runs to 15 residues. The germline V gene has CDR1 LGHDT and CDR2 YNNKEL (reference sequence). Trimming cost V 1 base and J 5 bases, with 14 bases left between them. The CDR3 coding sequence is TGTGCCAGCAGCCAAGGATCGGCGGCGGGGGAGACCCAGTACTTC. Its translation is CASSQGSAAGETQYF.

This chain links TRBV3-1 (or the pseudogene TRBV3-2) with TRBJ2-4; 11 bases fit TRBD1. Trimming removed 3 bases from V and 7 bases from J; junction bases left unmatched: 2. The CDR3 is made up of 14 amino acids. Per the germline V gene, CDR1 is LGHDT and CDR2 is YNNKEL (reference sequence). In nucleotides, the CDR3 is TGTGCCAGCAGCCAGGGGGACAGGGGGAACATTCAGTACTTC. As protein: CASSQGDRGNIQYF.

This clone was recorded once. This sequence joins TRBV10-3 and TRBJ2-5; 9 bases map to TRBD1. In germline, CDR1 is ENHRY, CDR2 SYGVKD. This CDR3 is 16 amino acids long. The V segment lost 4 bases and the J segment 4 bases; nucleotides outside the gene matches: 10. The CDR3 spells CAISGGGQGIGETQYF. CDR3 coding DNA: TGTGCCATCAGTGGGGGAGGACAGGGGATTGGAGAGACCCAGTACTTC.